One and the same sample provided the 9 T cell receptor beta chains below, sequenced in a study of cytomegalovirus exposure and HLA in healthy donors. PCR was performed using 60 Vbeta and 13 Jbeta primers. Profiling relied on immunoSEQ multiplex PCR, and the TCRdb table lists in-frame clones only, not all of them. In all, the sample yields over 100,000 clones. Sequencing input: PBMCs. These receptors all stem from a middle-aged woman in good health and CMV-seropositive.

The J gene is TRBJ2-1, the V gene TRBV13; 10 bases map to TRBD2. The junction had 10 bases not matched to a gene; V was cut back by 6 bases and J by 8 bases. Germline V CDR1 and CDR2: PRHDT, FYEKMQ (reference sequence). This CDR3 spans 15 amino acids. CDR3 nucleotide sequence: TGTGCCAGCAGAAGTCCAAGCGGGAGGGCCGATGAGCAGTTCTTC. It is translated as CASRSPSGRADEQFF.

This clone is called medium-sized based on its frequency. The CDR3 region is CASSQFPLAGGYTGELFF. CDR3 sequence (DNA): TGTGCCAGCAGCCAATTTCCCCTAGCGGGAGGGTACACCGGGGAGCTGTTTTTT. The chain employs TRBV4-2 and TRBJ2-2; 12 bases line up with TRBD2. The CDR3 covers 18 residues. Germline lookup yields CDR1 LGHNA and CDR2 YNFKEQ. Trimming took 2 bases from V and 3 from J; bases not matched to a gene: 7.

The V gene is TRBV30, the J gene TRBJ2-2; TRBD2 matches 13 bases. The J segment lost 3 bases and the V segment lost 1 base, leaving 8 bases of the junction unmatched. CDR3 length: 18 amino acids. Germline-derived CDR1 and CDR2 are GTSNPN and SVGIG (reference sequence). The CDR3 sequence: CAWSDRTSGRIDTGELFF. The CDR3 DNA follows: TGTGCCTGGAGTGACCGGACTAGCGGGAGAATCGACACCGGGGAGCTGTTTTTT.

The chain couples TRBV5-4 to TRBJ2-2, with D unclear. In germline, CDR1 is SGHNT, CDR2 YYREEE (reference sequence). V lost 1 base, J lost 4 bases, and 11 bases lay in between. The CDR3 runs 15 residues. The CDR3 DNA follows: TGTGCCAGCAGCTTGCTGGCTTTTGGCACCGGGGAGCTGTTTTTT. This gives the protein CASSLLAFGTGELFF.

V gene TRBV15 combines with J gene TRBJ1-3; D unclear. CDR3 length: 17 residues. CDR1 and CDR2 (germline): LNHNV, YYDKDF (reference sequence). Trimming took 0 bases from V and 0 from J, leaving 12 bases between them. This chain's CDR3 is CATSREGSDHSGNTIYF. The CDR3 DNA reads TGTGCCACCAGCAGAGAAGGGAGTGATCACTCTGGAAACACCATATATTTT. The whole variable domain, filled in from reference TRBV15 and TRBJ1-3, reads DAMVIQNPRYQVTQFGKPVTLSCSQTLNHNVMYWYQQKSSQAPKLLFHYYDKDFNNEADTPDNFQSRRPNTSFCFLDIRSPGLGDTAMYLCATSREGSDHSGNTIYFGEGSWLTVV.

The chain joins TRBV5-4 to TRBJ1-4; D remains ambiguous. The V gene lost 5 bases and the J gene lost 0 bases, with 8 bases spanning the gap. CDR3 length: 14 residues. CDR1 is SGHNT and CDR2 is YYREEE in the germline V gene (reference sequence). The CDR3 spells CASRTFATNEKLFF. The CDR3 nucleotides are TGTGCCAGCAGAACATTTGCAACTAATGAAAAACTGTTTTTT.

The chain carries TRBV19 and TRBJ1-5; D is undetermined. This CDR3 has 16 amino acids. CDR1 LNHDA and CDR2 SQIVND come from the germline V gene (reference sequence). Trimming left V 9 bases short and J 2 bases short, with 20 bases between. The CDR3 DNA reads TGTGCCAGCCAAAGCGGGTCCCTATTAGGCAATCAGCCCCAGCATTTT. This translates into CASQSGSLLGNQPQHF.

The CDR3 bases are TGTGCCAGCAGTCCTGCCTCTGTTGGTAGTAGCGAGCAGTACTTC. Amino acids: CASSPASVGSSEQYF. This chain uses TRBV28 with TRBJ2-7; unclear D gene. The CDR3 runs to 15 residues. Trimming removed 5 bases at V and 6 bases at J, with 20 bases between. Germline CDR1 is MDHEN and CDR2 is SYDVKM.

The rearrangement uses TRBV2 and TRBJ1-5; TRBD1 matches 7 bases. CDR3 length: 16 residues. The V segment lost 7 bases and the J segment 0 bases; nucleotides outside the gene matches: 9. Germline loops: CDR1 SNHLY, CDR2 FYNNEI. CDR3 in DNA: TGTGCCAGCAACGCCGGGACAGAATATAGCAATCAGCCCCAGCATTTT. The encoded protein is CASNAGTEYSNQPQHF.